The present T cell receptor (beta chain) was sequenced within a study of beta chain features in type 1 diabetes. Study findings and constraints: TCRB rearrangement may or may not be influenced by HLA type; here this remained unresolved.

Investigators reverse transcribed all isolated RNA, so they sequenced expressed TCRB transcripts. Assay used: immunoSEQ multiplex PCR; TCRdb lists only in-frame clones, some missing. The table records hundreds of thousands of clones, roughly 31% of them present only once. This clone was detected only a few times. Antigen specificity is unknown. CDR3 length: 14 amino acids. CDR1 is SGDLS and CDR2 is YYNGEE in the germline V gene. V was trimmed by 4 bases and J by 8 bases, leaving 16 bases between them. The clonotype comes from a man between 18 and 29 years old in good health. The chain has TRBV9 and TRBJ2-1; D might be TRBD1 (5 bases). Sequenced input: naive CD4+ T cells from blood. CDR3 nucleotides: TGTGCCAGCAGCTACCAAATGACAGACGATGAGCAGTTCTTC. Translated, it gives CASSYQMTDDEQFF.